This T cell receptor beta chain was identified in a study of T cells in localized non-small cell lung cancer. Comment on this clone: Its cognate antigen is unknown.

V lost 0 bases to trimming and J lost 1 base, with 15 bases between them. In germline, CDR1 is SGHRS, CDR2 YFSETQ. The CDR3 totals 17 residues. General study points: When the top 100 tumor clones were examined, a median around 50 of them also appeared in the adjacent lung, which was paired and uninvolved. Heterogeneity is still possible, as just one tumor region was sequenced.

Sequenced by immunoSEQ multiplex PCR; TCRdb stores in-frame clones only, minus some. The sample lists fewer than 25,000 clones, 90% to 95% occurring once. This TCR was recovered from a woman aged 35-75 years with stage I lung adenocarcinoma. The sample was peripheral blood, taken before any cancer treatment. The chain joins TRBV5-1 to TRBJ2-3, with D possibly TRBD2 on 6 matching bases. The CDR3 is CASSLELRGTGTDTQYF. DNA for the CDR3: TGCGCCAGCAGCTTGGAACTTCGCGGGACGGGCACAGATACGCAGTATTTT.